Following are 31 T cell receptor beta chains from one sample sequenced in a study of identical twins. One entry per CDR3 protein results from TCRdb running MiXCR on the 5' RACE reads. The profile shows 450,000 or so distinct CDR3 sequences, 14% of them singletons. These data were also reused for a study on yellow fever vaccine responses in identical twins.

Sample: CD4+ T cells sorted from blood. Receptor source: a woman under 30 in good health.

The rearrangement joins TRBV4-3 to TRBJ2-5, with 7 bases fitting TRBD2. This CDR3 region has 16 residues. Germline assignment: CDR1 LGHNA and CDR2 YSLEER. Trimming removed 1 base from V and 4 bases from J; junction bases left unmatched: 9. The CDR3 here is CASSQGGSGTSETQYF. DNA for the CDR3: TGCGCCAGCAGCCAAGGTGGCAGCGGGACCTCAGAGACCCAGTACTTC.

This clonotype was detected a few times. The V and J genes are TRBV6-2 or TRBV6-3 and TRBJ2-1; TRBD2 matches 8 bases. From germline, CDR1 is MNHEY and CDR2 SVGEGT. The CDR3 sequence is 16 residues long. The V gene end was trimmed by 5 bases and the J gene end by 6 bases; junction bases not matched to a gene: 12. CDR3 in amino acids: CASSLEGAGVLNEQFF. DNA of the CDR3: TGTGCCAGCAGTCTAGAGGGAGCGGGAGTCCTCAATGAGCAGTTCTTC.

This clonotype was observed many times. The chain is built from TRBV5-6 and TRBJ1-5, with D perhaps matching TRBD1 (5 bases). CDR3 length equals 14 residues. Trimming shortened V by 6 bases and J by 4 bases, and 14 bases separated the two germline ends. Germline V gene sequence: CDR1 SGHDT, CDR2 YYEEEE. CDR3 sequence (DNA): TGTGCCAGCACCGACAGCGGACGTAATCAGCCCCAGCATTTT. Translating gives CASTDSGRNQPQHF.

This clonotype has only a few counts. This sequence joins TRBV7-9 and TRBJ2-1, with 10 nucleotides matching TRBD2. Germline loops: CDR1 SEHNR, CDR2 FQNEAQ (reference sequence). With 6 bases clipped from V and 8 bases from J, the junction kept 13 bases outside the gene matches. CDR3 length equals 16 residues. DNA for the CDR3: TGTGCCAGCAGACCCATGCTAGCGGGGGCCAGCGATGAGCAGTTCTTC. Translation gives CASRPMLAGASDEQFF.

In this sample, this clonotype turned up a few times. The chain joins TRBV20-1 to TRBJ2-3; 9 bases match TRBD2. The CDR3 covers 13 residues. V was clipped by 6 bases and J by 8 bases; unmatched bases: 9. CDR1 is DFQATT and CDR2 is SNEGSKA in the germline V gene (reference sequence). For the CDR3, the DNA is TGCAGTGCAGGCCCAGCGGGAGGAGGTACGCAGTATTTT. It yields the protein CSAGPAGGGTQYF.

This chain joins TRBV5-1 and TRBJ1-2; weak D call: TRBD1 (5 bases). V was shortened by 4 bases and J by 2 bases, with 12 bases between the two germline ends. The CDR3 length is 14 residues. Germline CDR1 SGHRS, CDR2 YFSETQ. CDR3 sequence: CASSEQASNYGYTF. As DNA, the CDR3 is TGCGCCAGCAGCGAACAGGCTTCGAACTATGGCTACACCTTC. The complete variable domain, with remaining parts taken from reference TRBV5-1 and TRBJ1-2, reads KAGVTQTPRYLIKTRGQQVTLSCSPISGHRSVSWYQQTPGQGLQFLFEYFSETQRNKGNFPGRFSGRQFSNSRSEMNVSTLELGDSALYLCASSEQASNYGYTFGSGTRLTVV.

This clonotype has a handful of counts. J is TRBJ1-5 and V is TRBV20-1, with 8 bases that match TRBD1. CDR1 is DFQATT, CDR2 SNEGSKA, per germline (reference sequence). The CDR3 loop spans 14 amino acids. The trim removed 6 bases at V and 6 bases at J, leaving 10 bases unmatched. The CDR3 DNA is TGCAGTGCCACTCGGGACAGGCTGGGTCAGCCCCAGCATTTT. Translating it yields CSATRDRLGQPQHF.

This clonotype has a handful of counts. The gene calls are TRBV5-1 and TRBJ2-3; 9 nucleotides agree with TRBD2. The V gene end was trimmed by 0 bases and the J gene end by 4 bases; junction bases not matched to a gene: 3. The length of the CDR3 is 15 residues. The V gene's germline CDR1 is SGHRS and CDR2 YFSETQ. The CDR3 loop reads CASSLGSGSSDTQYF. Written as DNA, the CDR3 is TGCGCCAGCAGCTTGGGTAGCGGGAGTTCAGATACGCAGTATTTT.

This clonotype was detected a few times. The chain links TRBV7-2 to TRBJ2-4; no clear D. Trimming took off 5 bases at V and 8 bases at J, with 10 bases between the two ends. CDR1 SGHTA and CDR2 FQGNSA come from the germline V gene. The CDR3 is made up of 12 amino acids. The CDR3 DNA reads TGTGCCAGCAGCCAAACGAATCACATTCAGTACTTC. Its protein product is CASSQTNHIQYF.

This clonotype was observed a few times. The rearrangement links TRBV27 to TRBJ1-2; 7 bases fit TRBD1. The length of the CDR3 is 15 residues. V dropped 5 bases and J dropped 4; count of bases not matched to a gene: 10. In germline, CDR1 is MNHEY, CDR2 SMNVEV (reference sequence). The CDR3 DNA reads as TGTGCCAGCAGTGGCGACGGGACAGCCCTCTATGGCTACACCTTC. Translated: CASSGDGTALYGYTF.

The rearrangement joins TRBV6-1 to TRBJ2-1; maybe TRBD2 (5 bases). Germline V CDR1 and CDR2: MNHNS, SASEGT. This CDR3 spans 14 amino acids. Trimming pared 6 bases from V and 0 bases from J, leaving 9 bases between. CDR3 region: CASREVSSYNEQFF. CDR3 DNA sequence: TGTGCCAGCAGGGAGGTAAGCTCCTACAATGAGCAGTTCTTC.

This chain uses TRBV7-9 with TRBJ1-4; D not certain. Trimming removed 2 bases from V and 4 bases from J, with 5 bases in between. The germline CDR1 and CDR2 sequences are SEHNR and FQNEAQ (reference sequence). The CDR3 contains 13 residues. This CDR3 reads CASSLKSNEKLFF. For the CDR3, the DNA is TGTGCCAGCAGCTTAAAAAGTAATGAAAAACTGTTTTTT.

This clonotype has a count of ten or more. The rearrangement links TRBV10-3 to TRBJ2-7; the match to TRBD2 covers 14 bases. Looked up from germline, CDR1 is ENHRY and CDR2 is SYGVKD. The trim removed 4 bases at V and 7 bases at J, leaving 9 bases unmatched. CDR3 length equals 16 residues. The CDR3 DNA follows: TGTGCCATCAGTGGGACTAGCGGGAGGCCGCCGGGGGAGCAGTACTTC. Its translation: CAISGTSGRPPGEQYF.

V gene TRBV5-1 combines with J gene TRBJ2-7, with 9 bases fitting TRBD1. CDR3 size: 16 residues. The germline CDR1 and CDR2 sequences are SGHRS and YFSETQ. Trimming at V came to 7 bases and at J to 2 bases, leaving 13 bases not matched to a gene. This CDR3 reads CASAGTGTTVTYEQYF. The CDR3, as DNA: TGCGCCAGCGCCGGGACAGGGACTACGGTTACCTACGAGCAGTACTTC.

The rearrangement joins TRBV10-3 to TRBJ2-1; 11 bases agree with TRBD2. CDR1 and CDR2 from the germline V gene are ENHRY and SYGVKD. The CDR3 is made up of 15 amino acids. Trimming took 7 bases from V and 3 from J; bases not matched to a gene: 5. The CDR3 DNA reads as TGTGCCATCAATCCCGGGACTAGCGGCTACAATGAGCAGTTCTTC. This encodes CAINPGTSGYNEQFF.

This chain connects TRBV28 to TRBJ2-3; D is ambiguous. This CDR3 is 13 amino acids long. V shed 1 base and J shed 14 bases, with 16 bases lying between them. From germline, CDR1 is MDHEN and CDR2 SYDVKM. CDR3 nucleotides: TGTGCCAGCAGTTTATTAAGTCCCCGCCGTGGGTATTTT. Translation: CASSLLSPRRGYF.

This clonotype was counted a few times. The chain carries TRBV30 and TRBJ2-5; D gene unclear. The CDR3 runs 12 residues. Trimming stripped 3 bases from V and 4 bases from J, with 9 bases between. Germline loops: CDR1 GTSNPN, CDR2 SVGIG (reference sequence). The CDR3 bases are TGTGCCTGGAGCCTGGTGGGAGAGACCCAGTACTTC. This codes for CAWSLVGETQYF.

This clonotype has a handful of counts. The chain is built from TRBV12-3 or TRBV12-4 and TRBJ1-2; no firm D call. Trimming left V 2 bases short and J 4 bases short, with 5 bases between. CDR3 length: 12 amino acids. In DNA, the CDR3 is TGTGCCAGCAGTTTAAAGGGCTATGGCTACACCTTC. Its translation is CASSLKGYGYTF.

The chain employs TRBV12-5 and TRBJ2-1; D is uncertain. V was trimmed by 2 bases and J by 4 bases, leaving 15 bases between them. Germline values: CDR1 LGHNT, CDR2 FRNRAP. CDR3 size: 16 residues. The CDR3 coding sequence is TGTGCTAGTGGTTTGCGGTTCCCCGATCAATACAATGAGCAGTTCTTC. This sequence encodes CASGLRFPDQYNEQFF.

CDR3 sequence: CASSLRFAEGVLTF. The CDR3 DNA reads TGCGCCAGCAGCTTGCGGTTCGCGGAGGGCGTCCTGACTTTC. The chain links TRBV5-1 to TRBJ2-6; a weak D match, TRBD2 (6 bases). The CDR3 runs to 14 residues. Trimming removed 1 base at V and 12 bases at J, with 14 bases between. CDR1 SGHRS and CDR2 YFSETQ come from the germline V gene.

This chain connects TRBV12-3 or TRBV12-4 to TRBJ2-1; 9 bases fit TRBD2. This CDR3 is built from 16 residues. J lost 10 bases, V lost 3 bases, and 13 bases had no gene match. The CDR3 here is CASSFMMSGGHREQFF. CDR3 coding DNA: TGTGCCAGCAGTTTCATGATGAGCGGGGGGCACCGAGAGCAGTTCTTC.

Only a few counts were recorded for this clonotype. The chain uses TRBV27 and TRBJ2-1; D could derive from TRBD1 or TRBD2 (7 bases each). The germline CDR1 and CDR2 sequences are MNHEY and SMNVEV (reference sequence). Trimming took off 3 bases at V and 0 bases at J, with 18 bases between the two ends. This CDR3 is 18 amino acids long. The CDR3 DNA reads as TGTGCCAGCAGTTTGGTAGGAAAGCGGGACAGCTCCTACAATGAGCAGTTCTTC. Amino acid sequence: CASSLVGKRDSSYNEQFF.

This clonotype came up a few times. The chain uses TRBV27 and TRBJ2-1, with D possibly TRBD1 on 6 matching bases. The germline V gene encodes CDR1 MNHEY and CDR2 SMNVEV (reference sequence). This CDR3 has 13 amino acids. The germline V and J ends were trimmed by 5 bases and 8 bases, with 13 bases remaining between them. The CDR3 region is CASSRTGTYEQFF. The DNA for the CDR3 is TGTGCCAGCAGTCGCACAGGGACCTATGAGCAGTTCTTC.

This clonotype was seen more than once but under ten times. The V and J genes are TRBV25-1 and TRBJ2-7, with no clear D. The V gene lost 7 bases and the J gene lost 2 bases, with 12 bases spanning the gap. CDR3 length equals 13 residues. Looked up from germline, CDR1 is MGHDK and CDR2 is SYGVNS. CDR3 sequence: CASIGWATYEQYF. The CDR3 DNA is TGTGCCAGCATAGGTTGGGCTACCTACGAGCAGTACTTC.

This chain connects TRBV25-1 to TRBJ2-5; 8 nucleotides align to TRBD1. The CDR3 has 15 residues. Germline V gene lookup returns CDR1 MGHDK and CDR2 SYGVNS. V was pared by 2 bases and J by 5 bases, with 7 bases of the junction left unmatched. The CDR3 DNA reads TGTGCCAGCAGTGAAAGGACAGGGAGGTCGGAGACCCAGTACTTC. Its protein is CASSERTGRSETQYF.

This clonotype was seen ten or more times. The CDR3 sequence: CATSSGDQQRQFF. DNA for the CDR3: TGTGCCACCAGCAGCGGGGACCAGCAACGACAGTTCTTC. This chain uses TRBV15 with TRBJ2-1; D could derive from TRBD1 or TRBD2 (5 bases each). Trimming pared 3 bases from V and 13 bases from J, leaving 16 bases between. The V gene's germline CDR1 is LNHNV and CDR2 YYDKDF (reference sequence). The CDR3 consists of 13 residues.

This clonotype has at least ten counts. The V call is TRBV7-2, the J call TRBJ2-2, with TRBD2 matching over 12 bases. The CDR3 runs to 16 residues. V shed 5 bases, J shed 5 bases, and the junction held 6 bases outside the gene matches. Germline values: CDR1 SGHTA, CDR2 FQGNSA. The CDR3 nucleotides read TGTGCCAGCAGCCCCCTAGCGGGAGGGCCTACCGGGGAGCTGTTTTTT. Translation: CASSPLAGGPTGELFF.

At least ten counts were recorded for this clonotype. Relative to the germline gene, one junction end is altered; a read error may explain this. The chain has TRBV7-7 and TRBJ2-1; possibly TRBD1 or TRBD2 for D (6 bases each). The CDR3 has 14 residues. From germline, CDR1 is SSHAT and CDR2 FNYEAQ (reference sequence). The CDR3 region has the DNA TGTGCTAGCAGCCCCGGGGGCAGGAGGGATGAGCAGTTCTTC. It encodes CASSPGGRRDEQFF. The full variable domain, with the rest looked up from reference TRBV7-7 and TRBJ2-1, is GAGVSQSPRYKVTKRGQDVTLRCDPISSHATLYWYQQALGQGPEFLTYFNYEAQPDKSGLPSDRFSAERPEGSISTLTIQRTEQRDSAMYRCASSPGGRRDEQFFGPGTRLTVL.

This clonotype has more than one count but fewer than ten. This chain's CDR3 is CASSSPGTGEKLFF. The CDR3, as DNA: TGTGCCAGCAGTTCACCCGGGACAGGCGAAAAACTGTTTTTT. The rearrangement links TRBV27 to TRBJ1-4, with TRBD1 matching over 8 bases. With 4 bases clipped from V and 8 bases from J, the junction kept 6 bases outside the gene matches. Germline V lookup: CDR1 MNHEY, CDR2 SMNVEV (reference sequence). The CDR3 loop spans 14 amino acids.

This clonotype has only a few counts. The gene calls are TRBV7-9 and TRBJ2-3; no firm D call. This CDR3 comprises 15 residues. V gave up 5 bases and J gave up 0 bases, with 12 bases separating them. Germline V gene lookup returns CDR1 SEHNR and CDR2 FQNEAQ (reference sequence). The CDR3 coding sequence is TGTGCCAGCAGCATTGGAACGATCAGCACAGATACGCAGTATTTT. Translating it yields CASSIGTISTDTQYF.

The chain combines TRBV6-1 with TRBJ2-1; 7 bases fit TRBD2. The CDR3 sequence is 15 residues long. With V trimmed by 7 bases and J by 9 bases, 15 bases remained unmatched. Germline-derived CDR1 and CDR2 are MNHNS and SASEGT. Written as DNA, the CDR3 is TGTGCCAGCACTCAACTAGCGTCCGAGGGCACTGAGCAGTTCTTC. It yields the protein CASTQLASEGTEQFF.